The T cell receptor (beta chain) described here comes from a study of T cells in Graves' hyperthyroidism and ophthalmopathy. Study-wide results and limits: Model predictions of ophthalmopathy came a median around 6.5 months before onset. A model built on 13 V-J features separated ophthalmopathy from stable hyperthyroidism. Most thyroid clonotypes with frequency above 0.001 were detected in blood.

TCR beta CDR3 region amplification was performed from RNA transcripts. A set of HTBI primers served as the primers for a first-round RT-PCR of the TCR CDR3. TCRdb re-called the multiplex PCR reads through MiXCR, storing one row per CDR3 protein. The table records 550,000 to 600,000 distinct CDR3 sequences, around 45% of them present only once. Note on this clonotype: Its target is not known.

CDR1 is LNHDA, CDR2 SQIVND, per germline (reference sequence). The junction had 6 bases not matched to a gene; V was cut back by 11 bases and J by 6 bases. The CDR3 has 13 amino acids. Patients were excluded because of uncontrolled infection, other autoimmune disease, pregnancy or lactation. The sample taken for sequencing was peripheral blood or thyroid tissue (not recorded which). The sequence was collected from an adult woman with Graves' disease, either hyperthyroidism or ophthalmopathy (not recorded which). J is TRBJ2-7 and V is TRBV19, with 14 nucleotides matching TRBD2. The CDR3 here is CAVLGTSGSEQYF. The CDR3, as DNA: TGTGCCGTCCTCGGGACTAGCGGGAGCGAGCAGTACTTC.